The present T cell receptor beta chain was sequenced within a study of blood T cell repertoires in COVID-19. About the study: COVID-19 samples from acute and convalescent phases originated in the United States, Italy and Spain. Nucleic acid was either cDNA or gDNA, and it came from T cells, B-cell-depleted T cells, or PBMCs.

J gave up 3 bases and V 1 base, and 5 bases lay outside the gene matches. The CDR3 covers 15 residues. Germline-derived CDR1 and CDR2 are SGDLS and YYNGEE. In the authors' methods: Using reference gene primer amplification, nucleated cell counts were estimated. This table comes from immunoSEQ multiplex PCR, and its TCRdb copy is limited to in-frame clones, with some not included. V, J and clone size are taken as reported in that table, and D and trimming were inferred from the DNA itself. Among about 130,000 clones listed, 85% to 90% were seen once. The sequencing input was peripheral blood. This clonotype was obtained from a man older than 75 with active or convalescent COVID-19. This chain uses TRBV9 with TRBJ2-3; 7 bases match TRBD2. In nucleotides, the CDR3 is TGTGCCAGCAGCGTAATAGCGGGCGGGACAGATACGCAGTATTTT. It is translated as CASSVIAGGTDTQYF.